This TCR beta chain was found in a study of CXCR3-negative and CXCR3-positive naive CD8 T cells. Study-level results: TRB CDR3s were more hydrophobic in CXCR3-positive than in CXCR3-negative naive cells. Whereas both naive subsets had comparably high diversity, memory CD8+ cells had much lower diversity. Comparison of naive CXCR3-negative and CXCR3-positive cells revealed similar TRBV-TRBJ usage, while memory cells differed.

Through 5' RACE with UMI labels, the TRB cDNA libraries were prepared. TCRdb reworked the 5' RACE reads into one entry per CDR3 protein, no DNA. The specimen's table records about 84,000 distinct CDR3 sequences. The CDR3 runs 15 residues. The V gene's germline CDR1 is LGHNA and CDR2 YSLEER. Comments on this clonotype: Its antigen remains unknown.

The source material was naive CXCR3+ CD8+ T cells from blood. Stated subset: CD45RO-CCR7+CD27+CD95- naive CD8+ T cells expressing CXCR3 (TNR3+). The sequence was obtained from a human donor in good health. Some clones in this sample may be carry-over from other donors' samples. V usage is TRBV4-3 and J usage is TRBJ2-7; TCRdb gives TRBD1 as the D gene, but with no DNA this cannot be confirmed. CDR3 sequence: CASSHNGWDNGEQYF.